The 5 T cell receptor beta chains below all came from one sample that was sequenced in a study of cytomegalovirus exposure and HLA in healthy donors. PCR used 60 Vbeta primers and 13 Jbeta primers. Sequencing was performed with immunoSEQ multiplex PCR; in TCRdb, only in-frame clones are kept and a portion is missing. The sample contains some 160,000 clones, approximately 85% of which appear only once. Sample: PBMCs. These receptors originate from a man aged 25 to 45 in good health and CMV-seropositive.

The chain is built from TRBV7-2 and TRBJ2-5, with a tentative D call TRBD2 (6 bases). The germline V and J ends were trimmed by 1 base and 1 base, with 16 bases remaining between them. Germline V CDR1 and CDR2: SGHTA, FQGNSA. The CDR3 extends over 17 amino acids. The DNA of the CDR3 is TGTGCCAGCAGCTTAGGAAGCGGGCTTGGGGGCCAAGAGACCCAGTACTTC. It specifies CASSLGSGLGGQETQYF. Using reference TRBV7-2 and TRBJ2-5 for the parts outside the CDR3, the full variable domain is GAGVSQSPSNKVTEKGKDVELRCDPISGHTALYWYRQSLGQGLEFLIYFQGNSAPDKSGLPSDRFSAERTGGSVSTLTIQRTQQEDSAVYLCASSLGSGLGGQETQYFGPGTRLLVL.

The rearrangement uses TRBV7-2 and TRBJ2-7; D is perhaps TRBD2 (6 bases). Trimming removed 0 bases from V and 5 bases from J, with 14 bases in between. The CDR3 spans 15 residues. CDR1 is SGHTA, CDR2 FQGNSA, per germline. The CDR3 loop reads CASSLARGASHEQYV. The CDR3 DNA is TGTGCCAGCAGCTTAGCGCGGGGAGCCAGCCACGAGCAGTACGTC.

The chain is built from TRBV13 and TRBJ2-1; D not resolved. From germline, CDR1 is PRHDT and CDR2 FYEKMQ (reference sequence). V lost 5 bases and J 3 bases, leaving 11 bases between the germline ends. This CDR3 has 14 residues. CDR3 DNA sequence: TGTGCCAGCAGCCTCGGCAGCGACTACAATGAGCAGTTCTTC. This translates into CASSLGSDYNEQFF.

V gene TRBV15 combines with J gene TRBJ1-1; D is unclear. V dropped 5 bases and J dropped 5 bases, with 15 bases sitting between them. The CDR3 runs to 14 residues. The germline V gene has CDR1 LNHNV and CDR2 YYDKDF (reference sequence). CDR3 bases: TGTGCCACCAGCGGGAAAGGGCGGGGTACTGAAGCTTTCTTT. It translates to CATSGKGRGTEAFF.

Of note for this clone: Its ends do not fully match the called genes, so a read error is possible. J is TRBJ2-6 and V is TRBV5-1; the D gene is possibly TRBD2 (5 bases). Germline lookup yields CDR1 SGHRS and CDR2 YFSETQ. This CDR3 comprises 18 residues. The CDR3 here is CASRLEFGIYSGANVLTF. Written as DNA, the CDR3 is TGCGCCAGCAGGTTGGAATTCGGGATTTACTCTGGGGCCAACGTCCTGACTTTC.